The T cell receptor (beta chain) described here comes from a study of T cells in Graves' hyperthyroidism and ophthalmopathy. It was RNA transcripts that yielded the amplified TCR beta CDR3 regions. HTBI primers were used for first-round RT-PCR of the TCR CDR3. TCRdb reprocessed the multiplex PCR reads via MiXCR and lists one record per CDR3 protein. Seen here are 450,000 to 700,000 distinct CDR3 sequences, 40% to 55% observed once, and the top ten hold about 7.8%. This clonotype showed up many times. Germline lookup yields CDR1 LGHNT and CDR2 FRNRAP. V dropped 2 bases and J dropped 3 bases, with 11 bases sitting between them. This CDR3 is built from 14 residues.

The V gene is TRBV12-5, the J gene TRBJ2-7; D may match TRBD1 or TRBD2 (5 bases each). The source of this sequence is a woman in her late teens or twenties with Graves' hyperthyroidism. Input material: peripheral blood or thyroid tissue (not recorded which). CDR3 protein: CASGLWGSGYEQYF. The DNA for the CDR3 is TGTGCTAGTGGTTTGTGGGGGAGCGGCTACGAGCAGTACTTC.